These T cell receptor beta chains were read from a single sample in a study of blood T cell repertoires in COVID-19. TCRdb's copy holds only in-frame clones and misses some; the assay was immunoSEQ multiplex PCR. The profile shows 80,000 to 100,000 clones, about 90% of them singletons. Sequencing was carried out using peripheral blood. These receptors originate from a man in his 70s with acute or convalescent COVID-19. Each CDR3 is given with its conserved first and last residue. The order of the fields is CDR3 DNA, CDR3 protein, V gene, D gene, clone size, J gene. A D gene is named only where the DNA matches it firmly. The listing skips clone size in some rows; elsewhere it reads once, few, many or a size class.

TGTGCCAGCAGTGAGGGAGGGGGCACCGGGGAGCTGTTTTTT	CASSEGGGTGELFF	TRBV6-4	.	few	TRBJ2-2
TGTGCCAGCAGCCATGCCCGAGGGAGGGGCACCCTTGGGCAGTACTTC	CASSHARGRGTLGQYF	TRBV7-8	TRBD2	few	TRBJ2-7
TGTGCCAGCAGTGAAGCGCTTCAGTACCCCACCTATGGCTACACCTTC	CASSEALQYPTYGYTF	TRBV6-1	.	.	TRBJ1-2
TGTGCTAACCCCCCGGGGTGGGAAAAACTGTTTTTT	CANPPGWEKLFF	TRBV9	.	.	TRBJ1-4
TGTGCCAGCAGTCAGGGTAACAATCAGCCCCAGCATTTT	CASSQGNNQPQHF	TRBV12-3/TRBV12-4	.	.	TRBJ1-5
TGTGCCAGCAGTTTAAATCCGGGATCACCCCTCCACTTT	CASSLNPGSPLHF	TRBV12-3/TRBV12-4	.	.	TRBJ1-6
TGCGCCAGCAGCTTGGGTCCCTCTACAGGGGGCGCTTATGGCTACACCTTC	CASSLGPSTGGAYGYTF	TRBV5-1	TRBD1	.	TRBJ1-2
TGTGCCAGCTCCGTACAGGACCGGGGAAACACCATATATTTT	CASSVQDRGNTIYF	TRBV18	.	.	TRBJ1-3
TGTGCCAGCAGTGAGGACAGGGTACCTTTCTTT	CASSEDRVPFF	TRBV2	TRBD1	.	TRBJ1-1
TGTGCCAGCAGCCGCGGCAGACAGGCAACTAATGAAAAACTGTTTTTT	CASSRGRQATNEKLFF	TRBV7-9	.	.	TRBJ1-4
TGCGCCAGCAGCCGAACCCGGGACTGGTTAAATTATGGCTACACCTTC	CASSRTRDWLNYGYTF	TRBV5-1	.	.	TRBJ1-2
TGTGCCAGTAGTATTCGGCCAGGGGGTATGAACACTGAAGCTTTCTTT	CASSIRPGGMNTEAFF	TRBV19	TRBD1	once	TRBJ1-1
TGTGCCAGCTCACCACCGATCCAGGGAGGGACTGAAGCTTTCTTT	CASSPPIQGGTEAFF	TRBV18	.	.	TRBJ1-1
TGTGCCAGCAGTTACCTCCGACAGGGGGTGAGCGCTGAAGCTTTCTTT	CASSYLRQGVSAEAFF	TRBV6-6	TRBD1	.	TRBJ1-1
TGTGCCAGCAGTGAGTATGGGCTCTCCTACGAGCAGTACTTC	CASSEYGLSYEQYF	TRBV2	.	once	TRBJ2-7
TGTGCCACCAGTGATCCGGCTAGCGGGGGGGTCACCGGGGAGCTGTTTTTT	CATSDPASGGVTGELFF	TRBV24-1	TRBD2	.	TRBJ2-2
TGTGCCACCAGCAGAGGGGGGGAAGGCTACACCTTC	CATSRGGEGYTF	TRBV15	.	.	TRBJ1-2
TGTGCCAGCAGCCCATTCTCCCCATCCGGGACAGGGGGCAATGAGCAGTTCTTC	CASSPFSPSGTGGNEQFF	TRBV7-6	TRBD1	.	TRBJ2-1
TGTGCCACCGGCCCTAGCGTCGGTACGCAGTATTTT	CATGPSVGTQYF	TRBV12-3/TRBV12-4	.	.	TRBJ2-3
TGTGCCAGCTCACCGGATAAGATCGGTTTGGGGAGCTACAATGAGCAGTTCTTC	CASSPDKIGLGSYNEQFF	TRBV18	.	.	TRBJ2-1
TGTGCCACCACGGGGGGGTTCCGAGATACGCAGTATTTT	CATTGGFRDTQYF	TRBV28	TRBD2	.	TRBJ2-3
TGTGCCAGCAGTGAGCCCGGTCTTGCGGCGAATGAAAAACTGTTTTTT	CASSEPGLAANEKLFF	TRBV2	.	.	TRBJ1-4
TGTGCCAGCAGTTACGACCCCGCGACAGGGCGGTTGAGCACTGAAGCTTTCTTT	CASSYDPATGRLSTEAFF	TRBV6-2/TRBV6-3	TRBD1	few	TRBJ1-1
TGTGCCAGCAAGACGGACCAGGGGGGTTCCAAAAACATTCAGTACTTC	CASKTDQGGSKNIQYF	TRBV9	.	.	TRBJ2-4
TGTGCCAGTAGTATGCGAGGGTTAGGACAGCCCCAGCATTTT	CASSMRGLGQPQHF	TRBV19	.	.	TRBJ1-5
TGTGCCAGCAGTCCAGCGGGGGGGCAGGTCACCGGGGAGCTGTTTTTT	CASSPAGGQVTGELFF	TRBV6-4	TRBD2	.	TRBJ2-2
TGCGCCAGCAGCCATCCCCGGACAGGGCACGAGCAGTACTTC	CASSHPRTGHEQYF	TRBV4-1	TRBD1	.	TRBJ2-7
TGTGCCAGCAGCCAGATACTAGCGGGGAAAGCTAACACCGGGGAGCTGTTTTTT	CASSQILAGKANTGELFF	TRBV3-1/TRBV3-2	TRBD2	.	TRBJ2-2
TGTGCCTGGAGTTCGACAGGGAAAACTGAAGCTTTCTTT	CAWSSTGKTEAFF	TRBV30	TRBD1	.	TRBJ1-1
TGTGCCAGCAGTGAAAGTTGGGGACAGGCAGAAAAACTGTTTTTT	CASSESWGQAEKLFF	TRBV6-1	TRBD1	.	TRBJ1-4
TGTGCCAGTAGTATTAAGCGGGGTACAGGTGATCAGCCCCAGCATTTT	CASSIKRGTGDQPQHF	TRBV19	.	.	TRBJ1-5
TGTGCCAGCAGTCAAAGCGGGGGCCGCACAGATACGCAGTATTTT	CASSQSGGRTDTQYF	TRBV6-2/TRBV6-3	TRBD2	once	TRBJ2-3
TGTGCCAGCAGCATGGGACAGGGGGCGTCCGGGGAGCTGTTTTTT	CASSMGQGASGELFF	TRBV7-3	TRBD1	.	TRBJ2-2
TGTGCCAGCAGTGGATCCAGGCATAGCAATCAGCCCCAGCATTTT	CASSGSRHSNQPQHF	TRBV2	.	.	TRBJ1-5
TGTGCCAGCAGTCCTACGACAGGACCCGAAGCTTTCTTT	CASSPTTGPEAFF	TRBV6-5	.	.	TRBJ1-1
TGTGCCAGCAGTCCAGGACAGTCTCTGGCTGAAGCTTTCTTT	CASSPGQSLAEAFF	TRBV28	.	few	TRBJ1-1
TGTGCCAGCTCACGGGACAGGGGAGTCAATTCACCCCTCCACTTT	CASSRDRGVNSPLHF	TRBV18	TRBD1	.	TRBJ1-6
TGTGCCAGCAGCTTGGACAGGGCAGCCGGGGAGCTGTTTTTT	CASSLDRAAGELFF	TRBV5-5	.	.	TRBJ2-2
TGTGCCTGGAGTGACAGGGAGGAAAAACTGTTTTTT	CAWSDREEKLFF	TRBV30	.	.	TRBJ1-4
TGTGCCAGCAGTAATCAGGGCTACGAGCAGTACTTC	CASSNQGYEQYF	TRBV6-5	.	.	TRBJ2-7
TGTGCCAGCAGCCAAGGGGGGGTGACTGAAGCTTTCTTT	CASSQGGVTEAFF	TRBV5-4	.	.	TRBJ1-1
TGTGCCAGCAGTCCCACCGGGACAGGGAGCTATGGCTACACCTTC	CASSPTGTGSYGYTF	TRBV28	TRBD1	.	TRBJ1-2
TGTGCCAGCATTGACAGGGGAAACACTGAAGCTTTCTTT	CASIDRGNTEAFF	TRBV12-3/TRBV12-4	TRBD1	once	TRBJ1-1
TGTGCCAGCAGCCCCCGGCTAGCGGGGGGCTCTGGGGCCAACGTCCTGACTTTC	CASSPRLAGGSGANVLTF	TRBV9	TRBD2	.	TRBJ2-6
TGTGCCAGCACCTGGGGCAGGGGGAATAGCTACACCTTC	CASTWGRGNSYTF	TRBV27	TRBD1	.	TRBJ1-2
TGTGCCACCAGCCGGGACAGTAAACTCACTGAAGCTTTCTTT	CATSRDSKLTEAFF	TRBV24-1	TRBD1	.	TRBJ1-1
TGCAGCGTTGGGGACTCCTCGGCGCGGGGTAATGAAAAACTGTTTTTT	CSVGDSSARGNEKLFF	TRBV29-1	.	.	TRBJ1-4
TGTGCCAGCAGCTTGTTTGAGCGGATGAACACTGAAGCTTTCTTT	CASSLFERMNTEAFF	TRBV5-5	.	.	TRBJ1-1
TGTGCCAGCAGCTTGGCGACAGGGACTAGCACAGATACGCAGTATTTT	CASSLATGTSTDTQYF	TRBV5-4	.	.	TRBJ2-3
TGCGCCAGCAGCTTGACCGGGACTAGCGTGGGAGAGACCCAGTACTTC	CASSLTGTSVGETQYF	TRBV5-1	TRBD2	.	TRBJ2-5
TGTGCCTGGGCGACAGGGGAAGGCAATCAGCCCCAGCATTTT	CAWATGEGNQPQHF	TRBV30	TRBD1	.	TRBJ1-5
TGCGCCAGCCTACCCACTCCAAGCAGGGTAGAGGCCGGGGAGCTGTTTTTT	CASLPTPSRVEAGELFF	TRBV5-1	.	.	TRBJ2-2
TGTGCCAGCAGTTCCTTGGGGGGGGGTTGGGAGCAGTACTTC	CASSSLGGGWEQYF	TRBV27	TRBD2	.	TRBJ2-7
TGCGCCAGCAGCTTGCTAAATGAGCAGTTCTTC	CASSLLNEQFF	TRBV5-1	.	few	TRBJ2-1
TGTGCCAGTAGTATAGCGGACAGGGAGATCAATCAGCCCCAGCATTTT	CASSIADREINQPQHF	TRBV19	TRBD1	.	TRBJ1-5
TGTGCCAGCAGTGAACCAGGGATCAACACCATATATTTT	CASSEPGINTIYF	TRBV25-1	.	.	TRBJ1-3